These 23 T cell receptor beta chains were sequenced from one sample in a study of vaccination effects on CD4 cells after COVID-19. Measured with immunoSEQ multiplex PCR; TCRdb has only the in-frame clones, and not every one. Of approximately 70,000 clones in the sample, around 72% were seen once. Antigen-specific CD4+ T cell clonotypes were called by their expansion after viral peptide-pool culture in ViraFEST. After roughly 10 days in culture, the CD4+ T cells were isolated. The person's infection with SARS-CoV-2, confirmed by PCR, took place between March and December 2020. These receptors lack a known antigen. The input for sequencing was CD4+ T cells from PBMCs cultured with HIV peptides, taken before COVID-19 vaccination. Subset specified: HIV-1 Nef peptide pool negative control/reference culture. The receptors originated from a human donor who had a prior SARS-CoV-2 infection.

The chain employs TRBV21-1 and TRBJ2-2; the table's D call, TRBD1, has no DNA check behind it. TRBV21-1 is a listed pseudogene. This CDR3 is built from 15 residues. CDR3 nucleotide sequence: TGTGCCAGCAGCAAAGGGGACAGGGGCACCGGGGAGCTGTTTTTT. Its translation: CASSKGDRGTGELFF.

The V gene is TRBV18, the J gene TRBJ1-1; D ambiguous. Trimming took 0 bases from V and 3 from J, leaving 8 bases between them. CDR3 length equals 14 residues. Per germline, CDR1 KGHSH and CDR2 LQKENI. The CDR3 sequence is CASSPPGRYTEAFF. The DNA of the CDR3 is TGTGCCAGCTCACCACCTGGAAGGTACACTGAAGCTTTCTTT.

This chain joins TRBV20-1 and TRBJ2-3, with TRBD1 matching over 7 bases. CDR3 length: 11 amino acids. Per the germline V gene, CDR1 is DFQATT and CDR2 is SNEGSKA (reference sequence). The V gene end was trimmed by 7 bases and the J gene end by 5 bases; junction bases not matched to a gene: 3. The CDR3 sequence: CSVPGGDTQYF. The CDR3, as DNA: TGCAGTGTGCCAGGGGGAGATACGCAGTATTTT.

The V gene is TRBV3-1 (or the pseudogene TRBV3-2), the J gene TRBJ1-1, with D possibly matching TRBD1 (6 bases). Germline V CDR1 and CDR2: LGHDT, YNNKEL (reference sequence). The CDR3 runs to 12 residues. V was pared by 1 base and J by 11 bases, with 11 bases between. CDR3 in amino acids: CASSQVGGWAFF. The CDR3 region has the DNA TGTGCCAGCAGCCAAGTAGGGGGATGGGCTTTCTTT.

In DNA, the CDR3 is TGTGCCATCAGTGAGTCTGCCGCAACAGGGGAAAAACTGTTTTTT. Translating it yields CAISESAATGEKLFF. This chain uses TRBV10-3 with TRBJ1-4, with D tentatively TRBD1 (6 bases). The CDR3 spans 15 residues. Trimming took 0 bases from V and 8 from J, leaving 13 bases between them. From germline, CDR1 is ENHRY and CDR2 SYGVKD.

V gene TRBV11-2 combines with J gene TRBJ1-2; the D is unclear. The CDR3 contains 13 residues. The V gene lost 5 bases and the J gene lost 2 bases, with 9 bases spanning the gap. Germline loops: CDR1 SGHAT, CDR2 FQNNGV. CDR3 loop: CASSEDTNYGYTF. The CDR3 nucleotides are TGTGCCAGCAGCGAAGACACGAACTATGGCTACACCTTC.

The chain joins TRBV9 to TRBJ2-7; 9 nucleotides line up with TRBD1. Trimming took 3 bases from V and 0 from J; bases not matched to a gene: 13. The CDR3 length is 18 residues. Germline assignment: CDR1 SGDLS and CDR2 YYNGEE. CDR3 DNA: TGTGCCAGCAGCGCCCAACCCGCGGGACAGGGCTACTCCTACGAGCAGTACTTC. Residues: CASSAQPAGQGYSYEQYF.

This clone showed up just once. The genes are TRBV3-1 (or the pseudogene TRBV3-2) and TRBJ2-5; 9 nucleotides match TRBD2. With V trimmed by 4 bases and J by 4 bases, 16 bases remained unmatched. Germline V gene sequence: CDR1 LGHDT, CDR2 YNNKEL (reference sequence). The CDR3 runs 18 residues. CDR3 protein: CASSPTGGVAGDPETQYF. CDR3 nucleotides: TGTGCCAGCAGCCCCACGGGTGGGGTAGCGGGGGACCCAGAGACCCAGTACTTC.

This clone is a singleton in its sample. This chain uses TRBV27 with TRBJ2-7; D is unclear. The germline V gene encodes CDR1 MNHEY and CDR2 SMNVEV (reference sequence). CDR3 length equals 13 residues. Trimming took off 7 bases at V and 3 bases at J, with 13 bases between the two ends. The CDR3 protein is CASKPASHYEQYF. DNA of the CDR3: TGTGCCAGCAAACCCGCGTCTCACTACGAGCAGTACTTC.

This clone was counted a single time. The CDR3 loop is CASSILGGQETQYF. CDR3 sequence (DNA): TGTGCCAGTAGTATTCTAGGGGGTCAAGAGACCCAGTACTTC. This chain links TRBV19 with TRBJ2-5, with D possibly being TRBD1 (6 bases). V gave up 3 bases and J gave up 2 bases, with 10 bases separating them. In germline, CDR1 is LNHDA, CDR2 SQIVND (reference sequence). The CDR3 is 14 residues long.

The chain recombines TRBV3-1 (or the pseudogene TRBV3-2) with TRBJ1-2, with 7 bases matching TRBD1. CDR1 is LGHDT, CDR2 YNNKEL, per germline (reference sequence). Unmatched junction bases numbered 9, after V lost 6 bases and J lost 2 bases. The CDR3 is made up of 15 amino acids. The CDR3 DNA reads TGTGCCAGCAGTCCTGGGGGACAGTTAAACTATGGCTACACCTTC. This codes for CASSPGGQLNYGYTF.

The J gene is TRBJ2-7, the V gene TRBV19; D ambiguous. V shed 3 bases and J shed 4 bases, with 13 bases lying between them. This CDR3 spans 14 amino acids. The germline V gene encodes CDR1 LNHDA and CDR2 SQIVND (reference sequence). CDR3 sequence reads: CASSMMAGVYEQYF. The CDR3 nucleotides are TGTGCCAGTAGTATGATGGCAGGAGTATACGAGCAGTACTTC.

This chain uses TRBV5-1 with TRBJ1-1; D gene unclear. This CDR3 contains 15 residues. V was clipped by 0 bases and J by 1 base, with 10 bases between them. Germline CDR1 SGHRS, CDR2 YFSETQ. This CDR3 is CASSLDGVENTEAFF. The CDR3 nucleotides are TGCGCCAGCAGCTTGGATGGCGTGGAGAACACTGAAGCTTTCTTT.

This clone was counted once. The genes are TRBV5-3 and TRBJ1-3, with 9 bases aligning to TRBD1. TRBV5-3 is placed among ORFs of uncertain function. There are 19 residues in the CDR3. With V trimmed by 0 bases and J by 4 bases, 14 bases remained unmatched. The CDR3 here is CARSLGGTGWFPRGNTIYF. CDR3 nucleotides: TGTGCCAGAAGCTTGGGAGGGACAGGGTGGTTTCCCAGGGGAAACACCATATATTTT.

This chain joins TRBV7-3 and TRBJ2-3, with D hard to call. Trimming removed 5 bases from V and 5 bases from J, with 5 bases in between. Germline CDR1 and CDR2: SGHTA and FQGTGA. This CDR3 has 11 amino acids. CDR3: CASSDGDTQYF. The CDR3 DNA reads TGTGCCAGCAGCGACGGAGATACGCAGTATTTT.

The chain is built from TRBV9 and TRBJ2-1; D is ambiguous. Deletions cut 0 bases from V and 4 bases from J, with 8 bases between. This CDR3 region has 14 residues. CDR1 is SGDLS, CDR2 YYNGEE, per germline. CDR3 nucleotides: TGTGCCAGCAGCGTAGGGACCACATACAATGAGCAGTTCTTC. Encoded protein: CASSVGTTYNEQFF.

The chain couples TRBV9 to TRBJ2-7; D is possibly TRBD1 (6 bases). The CDR3 contains 14 residues. Germline V gene data show CDR1 as SGDLS and CDR2 as YYNGEE. Trimming stripped 0 bases from V and 0 bases from J, with 7 bases between. CDR3 loop: CASSVGTVSYEQYF. The DNA for the CDR3 is TGTGCCAGCAGCGTAGGGACAGTCTCCTACGAGCAGTACTTC.

This chain connects TRBV10-3 to TRBJ1-2; 8 bases agree with TRBD1. Germline V gene lookup returns CDR1 ENHRY and CDR2 SYGVKD. This CDR3 has 15 amino acids. The ends lost 2 bases at V and 6 bases at J; junction bases unmatched: 8. Written as DNA, the CDR3 is TGTGCCATCAGTGAGGGGAGGACAGGGTTTGATGGCTACACCTTC. The encoded protein is CAISEGRTGFDGYTF.

The chain links TRBV5-1 to TRBJ2-2, with D possibly matching TRBD1 (5 bases). Germline CDR1 and CDR2: SGHRS and YFSETQ. The CDR3 runs to 15 residues. V was clipped by 0 bases and J by 3 bases, with 9 bases between them. This CDR3 is CASSLGREHTGELFF. CDR3 nucleotide sequence: TGCGCCAGCAGCTTGGGCAGGGAACACACCGGGGAGCTGTTTTTT.

As DNA, the CDR3 is TGTGCCAGCAGCTTGTGGAGCCCCACCTACAATGAGCAGTTCTTC. This encodes CASSLWSPTYNEQFF. The chain combines TRBV5-8 with TRBJ2-1; unclear D gene. The length of the CDR3 is 15 residues. Germline lookup yields CDR1 SGHTS and CDR2 YDEGEE. Between the trimmed V and J ends, which lost 1 base and 2 bases, there was a span of 10 bases.

CDR3 nucleotide sequence: TGTGCCAGCAGCCAACCCTGGGGGGGGGAGACCCAGTACTTC. Its protein is CASSQPWGGETQYF. The gene calls are TRBV3-1 (or the pseudogene TRBV3-2) and TRBJ2-5; 7 nucleotides agree with TRBD2. The CDR3 length is 14 residues. CDR1 is LGHDT, CDR2 YNNKEL, per germline (reference sequence). J lost 5 bases, V lost 2 bases, and 5 bases had no gene match.

This clone showed up just a few times. CDR3 in DNA: TGCGCCAGCAGCTGGGGATCCCGGTACGAGCAGTACTTC. As protein: CASSWGSRYEQYF. This rearrangement joins TRBV5-1 to TRBJ2-7; D is undetermined. The CDR3 is 13 residues long. Germline assignment: CDR1 SGHRS and CDR2 YFSETQ. Trimming took 3 bases from V and 4 from J, leaving 11 bases between them.

The gene calls are TRBV30 and TRBJ2-1, with TRBD2 matching over 8 bases. This CDR3 contains 14 residues. The ends lost 6 bases at V and 3 bases at J; junction bases unmatched: 7. Looked up from germline, CDR1 is GTSNPN and CDR2 is SVGIG (reference sequence). CDR3 sequence: CACGSGSSYNEQFF. As DNA, the CDR3 is TGTGCCTGCGGCAGCGGGAGCAGCTACAATGAGCAGTTCTTC.